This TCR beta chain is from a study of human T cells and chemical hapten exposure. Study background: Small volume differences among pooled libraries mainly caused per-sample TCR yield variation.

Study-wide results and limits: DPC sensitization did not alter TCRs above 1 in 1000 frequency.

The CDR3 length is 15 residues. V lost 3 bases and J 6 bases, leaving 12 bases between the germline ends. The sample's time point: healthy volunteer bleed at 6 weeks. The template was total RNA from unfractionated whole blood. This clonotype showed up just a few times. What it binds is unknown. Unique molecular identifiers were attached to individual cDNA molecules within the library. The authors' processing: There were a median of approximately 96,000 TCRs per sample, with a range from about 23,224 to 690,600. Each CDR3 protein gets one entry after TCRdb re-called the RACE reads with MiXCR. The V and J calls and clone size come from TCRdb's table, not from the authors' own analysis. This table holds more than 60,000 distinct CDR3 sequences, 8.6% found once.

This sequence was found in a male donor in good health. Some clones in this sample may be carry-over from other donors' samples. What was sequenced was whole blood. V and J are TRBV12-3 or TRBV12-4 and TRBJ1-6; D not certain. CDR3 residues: CASSFNGLANSPLHF. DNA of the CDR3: TGTGCCAGCAGTTTTAATGGGCTAGCTAATTCACCCCTCCACTTT.